The 10 T cell receptor beta chains in this list originate from one sample, sequenced in a study of vaccination and CD4 T cells after COVID-19. Stated treatment: approximately 11-day PBMC culture with coronavirus spike peptide pools or control peptides (ViraFEST assay). Before the COVID-19 pandemic (2011-2018), CD4+ T cells were obtained from the unexposed donor. For these TCRs, the target antigens are not known. Sequenced with the Oncomine TCR Beta short-read assay was DNA taken from cultured CD4+ T cells. The authors extracted genomic DNA from cultured CD4+ T cells. Each CDR3 protein is one row after TCRdb ran MiXCR on the PCR reads. The table includes 7,000 to 9,000 distinct CDR3 sequences, about two fifths detected once. The sequencing input was CD4+ T cells from blood, cultured in vitro. The receptors come from a human donor in good health.

The rearrangement links TRBV6-4 to TRBJ2-1; 13 nucleotides line up with TRBD2. This CDR3 region has 16 residues. Germline trimming cut 11 bases from V and 8 bases from J; bases unmatched to any gene: 15. Germline CDR1 MRHNA, CDR2 SNTAGT. This CDR3 reads CAGLPGLAGTSYEQFF. Written as DNA, the CDR3 is TGTGCCGGTCTACCGGGACTAGCGGGGACCTCCTATGAGCAGTTCTTC.

This sequence joins TRBV12-3 or TRBV12-4 and TRBJ1-2; a weak D match, TRBD1 (5 bases). V lost 4 bases and J lost 8, with 11 bases in between. CDR3 length: 12 amino acids. CDR3 in amino acids: CASSYGGRGYTF. CDR3 in DNA: TGTGCCAGCAGTTACGGGGGGAGAGGCTACACCTTC.

CDR3 DNA: TGTGCCAGCAGCCAACCGGGACAGGGGAAGGCCACTGAAGCTTTCTTT. It encodes CASSQPGQGKATEAFF. The chain combines TRBV4-2 with TRBJ1-1; 10 bases are a match to TRBD1. Germline V gives CDR1 LGHNA, CDR2 YNFKEQ. The CDR3 runs to 16 residues. Unmatched junction bases numbered 7, after V lost 2 bases and J lost 4 bases.

The chain has TRBV7-2 and TRBJ2-7; the D is unclear. The CDR3 consists of 16 residues. Germline CDR1 SGHTA, CDR2 FQGNSA. V was clipped by 3 bases and J by 0 bases, with 15 bases between them. CDR3 sequence: CASSLPRGALSYEQYF. The CDR3 DNA sequence: TGTGCCAGCAGCTTGCCCCGAGGAGCGCTCTCCTACGAGCAGTACTTC.

This chain connects TRBV7-3 to TRBJ1-1, with a weak D call TRBD1 (6 bases). Germline V gene sequence: CDR1 SGHTA, CDR2 FQGTGA. The CDR3 has 18 residues. V lost 0 bases to trimming and J lost 2 bases, with 19 bases between them. In nucleotides, the CDR3 is TGTGCCAGCAGCTTAACCTTACGAGGACAGTATTTCAACACTGAAGCTTTCTTT. Encoded protein: CASSLTLRGQYFNTEAFF.

The V gene is TRBV2, the J gene TRBJ2-3; D unresolved. Between the trimmed V and J ends, which lost 2 bases and 3 bases, there was a span of 0 bases. Germline CDR1 is SNHLY and CDR2 is FYNNEI. CDR3 length: 11 residues. The CDR3 region is CASSETDTQYF. In DNA, the CDR3 is TGTGCCAGCAGTGAAACAGATACGCAGTATTTT.

This clonotype was recorded a few times. The chain has TRBV28 and TRBJ1-6; D ambiguous. This CDR3 spans 13 amino acids. V shed 6 bases and J shed 7 bases, with 10 bases lying between them. Germline CDR1 and CDR2: MDHEN and SYDVKM. The CDR3 bases are TGTGCCAGCAGCTCCGCAGGCAATTCACCCCTCCACTTT. It yields the protein CASSSAGNSPLHF.

The V gene is TRBV19, the J gene TRBJ2-7; tentative D call: TRBD1 (6 bases). CDR1 and CDR2 (germline): LNHDA, SQIVND (reference sequence). Trimming left V 3 bases short and J 3 bases short, with 15 bases between. This CDR3 spans 15 amino acids. The CDR3 loop is CASSIRTVEGYEQYF. In DNA form, the CDR3 reads TGTGCCAGTAGTATCCGGACAGTGGAAGGCTACGAGCAGTACTTC.

There are a few counts of this clonotype. V usage is TRBV27 and J usage is TRBJ1-2; tentatively, D is TRBD1 (6 bases). The CDR3 runs to 13 residues. Germline V gene sequence: CDR1 MNHEY, CDR2 SMNVEV (reference sequence). V was cut by 3 bases and J by 7 bases, with 12 bases left in between. The CDR3 spells CASSLEGGTGYTF. The CDR3 bases are TGTGCCAGCAGTTTGGAAGGGGGTACTGGCTACACCTTC.

This clonotype was counted once. The rearrangement uses TRBV7-2 and TRBJ1-2; perhaps TRBD1 as D (6 bases). Germline V gene lookup returns CDR1 SGHTA and CDR2 FQGNSA. V shed 5 bases and J shed 8 bases, with 18 bases lying between them. There are 14 residues in the CDR3. This CDR3 reads CASSPQGQGSGYTF. The CDR3 nucleotides are TGTGCCAGCAGCCCCCAAGGGCAGGGGAGCGGCTACACCTTC.